A single sample gave rise to the 12 T cell receptor beta chains below, sequenced in a study of blood T cell repertoires in COVID-19. Here immunoSEQ multiplex PCR was the method, and the copy in TCRdb shows in-frame clones only, minus some. The sample contains just over 250,000 clones, 88% of which appear only once. Material: peripheral blood. These receptors were collected from a man in his 60s who had recovered from COVID-19.

V and J are TRBV11-1 and TRBJ2-5; TRBD2 matches 9 bases. Trimming took 7 bases from V and 2 from J; bases not matched to a gene: 8. The CDR3 totals 15 residues. Per the germline V gene, CDR1 is SGHAT and CDR2 is FQDESV (reference sequence). The CDR3 region has the DNA TGTGCCAGCACCGAAGGGACTAGCAGACAAGAGACCCAGTACTTC. Protein product: CASTEGTSRQETQYF. Filled out from reference TRBV11-1 and TRBJ2-5, the complete variable domain reads EAEVAQSPRYKITEKSQAVAFWCDPISGHATLYWYRQILGQGPELLVQFQDESVVDDSQLPKDRFSAERLKGVDSTLKIQPAELGDSAMYLCASTEGTSRQETQYFGPGTRLLVL.

CDR3: CASSLGTTVNSPLHF. DNA for the CDR3: TGCGCCAGCAGCTTGGGGACAACCGTTAATTCACCCCTCCACTTT. The chain combines TRBV5-1 with TRBJ1-6; TRBD1 is a possible D gene (5 bases). CDR3 length equals 15 residues. The V end was cut by 0 bases, the J end by 6 bases, with 10 bases between. The germline CDR1 and CDR2 sequences are SGHRS and YFSETQ. Using reference TRBV5-1 and TRBJ1-6 for the parts outside the CDR3, the full variable domain is KAGVTQTPRYLIKTRGQQVTLSCSPISGHRSVSWYQQTPGQGLQFLFEYFSETQRNKGNFPGRFSGRQFSNSRSEMNVSTLELGDSALYLCASSLGTTVNSPLHFGNGTRLTVT.

The chain links TRBV6-5 to TRBJ2-7; D is unresolved. CDR3 length equals 14 residues. Deletions cut 4 bases from V and 4 bases from J, with 14 bases between. Germline V CDR1 and CDR2: MNHEY, SVGAGI. In DNA form, the CDR3 reads TGTGCCAGCAGTTTGGGCGACCCGTGGTACGAGCAGTACTTC. Its translation: CASSLGDPWYEQYF.

The J gene is TRBJ2-2, the V gene TRBV7-3; D perhaps matches TRBD2 (5 bases). Germline values: CDR1 SGHTA, CDR2 FQGTGA. V was clipped by 2 bases and J by 7 bases, with 17 bases between them. The CDR3 extends over 16 amino acids. CDR3 DNA sequence: TGTGCCAGCAGCTTACTCAGGCAGGCCGCGGGCGGGGAGCTGTTTTTT. As protein: CASSLLRQAAGGELFF.

In this sample, this clone turned up once. This sequence joins TRBV14 and TRBJ2-1, with 8 bases identical to TRBD2. CDR3 length: 17 residues. The trim removed 4 bases at V and 5 bases at J, leaving 13 bases unmatched. Germline V CDR1 and CDR2: SGHDN, FVKESK. The CDR3 DNA follows: TGTGCCAGCAGCCTAAAACGCCCCAGCGGGGGTGACAATGAGCAGTTCTTC. This sequence encodes CASSLKRPSGGDNEQFF. Supplemented by reference TRBV14 and TRBJ2-1, the full variable domain reads EAGVTQFPSHSVIEKGQTVTLRCDPISGHDNLYWYRRVMGKEIKFLLHFVKESKQDESGMPNNRFLAERTGGTYSTLKVQPAELEDSGVYFCASSLKRPSGGDNEQFFGPGTRLTVL.

A few counts support this clone. The gene calls are TRBV6-5 and TRBJ1-5; 10 bases are a match to TRBD1. The CDR3 spans 14 residues. CDR1 is MNHEY and CDR2 is SVGAGI in the germline V gene. The J segment lost 7 bases and the V segment lost 6 bases, leaving 6 bases of the junction unmatched. The CDR3 DNA reads TGTGCCAGCAGCCGACAGGGGGCGGAACAGCCCCAGCATTTT. Protein sequence: CASSRQGAEQPQHF.

The chain links TRBV5-4 to TRBJ2-4; 9 positions agree with TRBD1. From germline, CDR1 is SGHNT and CDR2 YYREEE (reference sequence). The CDR3 runs 14 residues. V dropped 4 bases and J dropped 8; count of bases not matched to a gene: 7. The CDR3: CASSLRDREDIQYF. CDR3 nucleotide sequence: TGTGCCAGCAGCCTACGGGACAGGGAGGACATTCAGTACTTC.

This clone was observed a single time. The rearrangement uses TRBV6-6 and TRBJ2-1; D is undetermined. From germline, CDR1 is MNHNY and CDR2 SVGAGI (reference sequence). V was pared by 6 bases and J by 9 bases, with 24 bases between. CDR3 length equals 16 residues. The CDR3 protein is CASSRSPWSDASEQFF. Here the CDR3 DNA reads TGTGCCAGCAGCCGATCCCCCTGGAGTGACGCGAGTGAGCAGTTCTTC.

There are a few counts of this clone. The chain links TRBV9 to TRBJ2-3; 10 bases are shared with TRBD2. V lost 2 bases and J lost 7; bases outside the gene matches: 19. CDR3 length: 19 amino acids. Looked up from germline, CDR1 is SGDLS and CDR2 is YYNGEE. The CDR3 sequence is CASSVGSGSGGAFSNTQYF. CDR3 bases: TGTGCCAGCAGCGTGGGCTCGGGGAGCGGGGGGGCCTTTTCGAATACGCAGTATTTT.

The J gene is TRBJ2-3, the V gene TRBV24-1, with D uncertain. Trimming cost V 3 bases and J 0 bases, with 12 bases left between them. Germline V lookup: CDR1 KGHDR, CDR2 SFDVKD. The CDR3 consists of 16 residues. The CDR3 reads CATSDLARGSTDTQYF. CDR3 nucleotide sequence: TGTGCCACCAGTGATCTGGCGAGAGGAAGCACAGATACGCAGTATTTT.

The chain uses TRBV7-2 and TRBJ2-5; the D gene is possibly TRBD2 (6 bases). V was trimmed by 5 bases and J by 2 bases, leaving 15 bases between them. This CDR3 region has 15 residues. Looked up from germline, CDR1 is SGHTA and CDR2 is FQGNSA. The CDR3 DNA is TGTGCCAGCAGCCCGTCGGGGGTGGTTCAAGAGACCCAGTACTTC. As protein: CASSPSGVVQETQYF.

The chain employs TRBV5-6 and TRBJ2-4, with D perhaps TRBD2 (5 bases). The germline gives CDR1 SGHDT, CDR2 YYEEEE. The CDR3 length is 11 residues. Trimming stripped 5 bases from V and 10 bases from J, with 10 bases between. CDR3 nucleotides: TGTGCCAGCAGGCGGGCCGGAATTCAGTACTTC. Protein product: CASRRAGIQYF.